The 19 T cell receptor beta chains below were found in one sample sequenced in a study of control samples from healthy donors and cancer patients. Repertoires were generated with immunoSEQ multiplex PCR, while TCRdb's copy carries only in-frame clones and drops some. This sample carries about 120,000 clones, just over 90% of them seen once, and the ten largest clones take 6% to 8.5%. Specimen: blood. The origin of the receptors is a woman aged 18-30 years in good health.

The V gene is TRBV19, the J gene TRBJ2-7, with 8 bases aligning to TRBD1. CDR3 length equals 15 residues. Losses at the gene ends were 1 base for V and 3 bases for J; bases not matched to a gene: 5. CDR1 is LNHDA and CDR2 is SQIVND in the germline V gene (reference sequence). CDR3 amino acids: CASSIGQGTSYEQYF. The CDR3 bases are TGTGCCAGTAGTATAGGACAGGGGACAAGCTACGAGCAGTACTTC. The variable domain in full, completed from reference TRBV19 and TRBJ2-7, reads DGGITQSPKYLFRKEGQNVTLSCEQNLNHDAMYWYRQDPGQGLRLIYYSQIVNDFQKGDIAEGYSVSREKKESFPLTVTSAQKNPTAFYLCASSIGQGTSYEQYFGPGTRLTVT.

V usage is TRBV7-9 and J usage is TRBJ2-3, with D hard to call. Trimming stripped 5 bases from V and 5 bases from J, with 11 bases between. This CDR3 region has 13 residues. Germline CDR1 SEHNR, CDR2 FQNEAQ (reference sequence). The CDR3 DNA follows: TGTGCCAGCAGCCCCCTCCAGAGAGATACGCAGTATTTT. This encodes CASSPLQRDTQYF. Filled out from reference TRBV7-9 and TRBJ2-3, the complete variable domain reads DTGVSQNPRHKITKRGQNVTFRCDPISEHNRLYWYRQTLGQGPEFLTYFQNEAQLEKSRLLSDRFSAERPKGSFSTLEIQRTEQGDSAMYLCASSPLQRDTQYFGPGTRLTVL.

The CDR3 sequence: CATSDVDRGGTDTQYF. For the CDR3, the DNA is TGTGCCACCAGTGATGTTGACAGGGGTGGGACAGATACGCAGTATTTT. J is TRBJ2-3 and V is TRBV24-1; 8 bases align to TRBD1. The germline CDR1 and CDR2 sequences are KGHDR and SFDVKD. V was pared by 3 bases and J by 3 bases, with 7 bases of the junction left unmatched. CDR3 size: 16 residues.

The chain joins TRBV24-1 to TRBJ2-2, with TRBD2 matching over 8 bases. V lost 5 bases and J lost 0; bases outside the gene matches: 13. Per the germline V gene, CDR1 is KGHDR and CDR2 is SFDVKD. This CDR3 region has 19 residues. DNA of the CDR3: TGTGCCACCAGTGGCCCTGGCGGGAGGATACTCGCGAACACCGGGGAGCTGTTTTTT. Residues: CATSGPGGRILANTGELFF.

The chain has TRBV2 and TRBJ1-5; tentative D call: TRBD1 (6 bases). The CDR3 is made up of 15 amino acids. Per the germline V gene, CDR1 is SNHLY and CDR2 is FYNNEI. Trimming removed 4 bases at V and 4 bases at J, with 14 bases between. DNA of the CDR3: TGTGCCAGCAGTGGCGACAGGTTCGGGAATCAGCCCCAGCATTTT. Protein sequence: CASSGDRFGNQPQHF.

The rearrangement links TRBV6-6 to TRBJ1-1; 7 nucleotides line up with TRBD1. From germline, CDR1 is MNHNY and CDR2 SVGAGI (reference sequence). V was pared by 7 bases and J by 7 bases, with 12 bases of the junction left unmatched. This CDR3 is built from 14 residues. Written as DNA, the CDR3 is TGTGCCAGCAACCTGAAACAGGGGAGGAATGAAGCTTTCTTT. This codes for CASNLKQGRNEAFF.

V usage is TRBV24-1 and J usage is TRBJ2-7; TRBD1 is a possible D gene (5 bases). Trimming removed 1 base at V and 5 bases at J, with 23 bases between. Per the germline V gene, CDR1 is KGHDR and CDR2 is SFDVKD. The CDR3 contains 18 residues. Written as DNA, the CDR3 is TGTGCCACCAGTGATTTCCCTAGATCTACAGGCCCAACACACGAGCAGTACTTC. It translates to CATSDFPRSTGPTHEQYF.

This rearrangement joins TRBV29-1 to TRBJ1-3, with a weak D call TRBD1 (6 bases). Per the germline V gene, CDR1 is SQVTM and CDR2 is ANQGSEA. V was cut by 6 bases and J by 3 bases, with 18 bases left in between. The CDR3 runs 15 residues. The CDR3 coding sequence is TGCAGCGTCGCCAGCCGGGACACCGGTGGAAACACCATATATTTT. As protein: CSVASRDTGGNTIYF.

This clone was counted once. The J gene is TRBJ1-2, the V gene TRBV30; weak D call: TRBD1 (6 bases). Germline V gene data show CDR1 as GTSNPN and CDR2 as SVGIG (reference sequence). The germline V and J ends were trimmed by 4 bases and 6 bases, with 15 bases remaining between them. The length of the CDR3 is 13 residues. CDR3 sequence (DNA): TGTGCCTGGAACGAGAGAGGGGGGCATGGCTACACCTTC. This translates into CAWNERGGHGYTF. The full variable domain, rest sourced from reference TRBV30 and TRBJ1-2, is SQTIHQWPATLVQPVGSPLSLECTVEGTSNPNLYWYRQAAGRGLQLLFYSVGIGQISSEVPQNLSASRPQDRQFILSSKKLLLSDSGFYLCAWNERGGHGYTFGSGTRLTVV.

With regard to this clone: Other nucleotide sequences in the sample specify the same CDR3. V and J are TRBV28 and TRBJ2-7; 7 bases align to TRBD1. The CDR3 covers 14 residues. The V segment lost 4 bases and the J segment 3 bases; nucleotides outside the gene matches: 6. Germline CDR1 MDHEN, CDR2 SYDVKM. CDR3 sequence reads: CASSYRDRIYEQYF. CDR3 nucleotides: TGTGCCAGCAGTTACCGGGACAGAATCTACGAGCAGTACTTC.

The CDR3, as DNA: TGTGCCAGCAGTGCGGGACAGGGTAATGAAAAACTGTTTTTT. Protein product: CASSAGQGNEKLFF. This chain links TRBV2 with TRBJ1-4; 9 nucleotides line up with TRBD1. J lost 4 bases, V lost 4 bases, and 1 base had no gene match. This CDR3 is built from 14 residues. CDR1 and CDR2 from the germline V gene are SNHLY and FYNNEI.

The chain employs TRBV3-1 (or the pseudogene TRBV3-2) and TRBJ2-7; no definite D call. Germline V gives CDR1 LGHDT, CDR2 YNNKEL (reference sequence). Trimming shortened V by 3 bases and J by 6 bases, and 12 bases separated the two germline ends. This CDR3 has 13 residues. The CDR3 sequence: CASSQFINGEQYF. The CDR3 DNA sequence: TGTGCCAGCAGCCAGTTTATCAACGGCGAGCAGTACTTC.

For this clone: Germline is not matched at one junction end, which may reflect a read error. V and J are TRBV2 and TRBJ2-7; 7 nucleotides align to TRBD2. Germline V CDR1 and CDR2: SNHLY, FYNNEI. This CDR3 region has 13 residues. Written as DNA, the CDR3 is TGTGCCAGCAGTTCCCGCATTGCGGGAGAGCGGTACTTC. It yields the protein CASSSRIAGERYF.

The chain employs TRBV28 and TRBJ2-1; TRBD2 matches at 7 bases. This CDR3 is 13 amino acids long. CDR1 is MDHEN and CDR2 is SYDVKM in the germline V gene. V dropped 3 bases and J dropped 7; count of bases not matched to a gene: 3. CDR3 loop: CASSLQGGNEQFF. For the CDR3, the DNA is TGTGCCAGCAGTTTGCAGGGAGGGAATGAGCAGTTCTTC.

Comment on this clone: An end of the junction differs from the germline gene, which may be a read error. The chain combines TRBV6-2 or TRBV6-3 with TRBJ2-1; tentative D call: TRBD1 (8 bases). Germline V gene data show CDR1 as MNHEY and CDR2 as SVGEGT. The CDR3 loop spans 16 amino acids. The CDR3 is CASSTGQGGSYNGQFF. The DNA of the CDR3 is TGTGCCAGCAGTACCGGACAGGGAGGGTCCTACAATGGGCAGTTCTTC.

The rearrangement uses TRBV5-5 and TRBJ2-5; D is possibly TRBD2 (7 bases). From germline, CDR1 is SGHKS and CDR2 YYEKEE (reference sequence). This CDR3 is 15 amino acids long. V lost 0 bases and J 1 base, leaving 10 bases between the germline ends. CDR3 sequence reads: CASSLEGGRQETQYF. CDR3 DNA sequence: TGTGCCAGCAGCTTGGAGGGGGGGCGCCAAGAGACCCAGTACTTC.

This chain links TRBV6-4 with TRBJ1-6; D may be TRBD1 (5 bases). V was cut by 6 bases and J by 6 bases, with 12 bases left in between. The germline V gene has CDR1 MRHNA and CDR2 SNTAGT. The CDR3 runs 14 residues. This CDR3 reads CASSREGGNSPLHF. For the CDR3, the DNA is TGTGCCAGCAGCAGGGAGGGTGGTAATTCACCCCTCCACTTT.

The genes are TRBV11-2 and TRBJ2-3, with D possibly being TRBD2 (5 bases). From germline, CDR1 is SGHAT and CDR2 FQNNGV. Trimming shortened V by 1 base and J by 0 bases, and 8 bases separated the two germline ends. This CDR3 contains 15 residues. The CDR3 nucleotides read TGTGCCAGCAGCTTAGGCGGGTATAGCACAGATACGCAGTATTTT. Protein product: CASSLGGYSTDTQYF. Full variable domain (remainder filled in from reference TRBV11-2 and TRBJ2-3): EAGVAQSPRYKIIEKRQSVAFWCNPISGHATLYWYQQILGQGPKLLIQFQNNGVVDDSQLPKDRFSAERLKGVDSTLKIQPAKLEDSAVYLCASSLGGYSTDTQYFGPGTRLTVL.

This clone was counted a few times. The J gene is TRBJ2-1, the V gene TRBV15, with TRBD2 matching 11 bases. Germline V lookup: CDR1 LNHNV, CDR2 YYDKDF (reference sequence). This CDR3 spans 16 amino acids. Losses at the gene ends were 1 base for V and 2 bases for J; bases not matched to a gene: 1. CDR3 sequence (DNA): TGTGCCACCAGCAGAGTAGCGGGAGGGCCCTACAATGAGCAGTTCTTC. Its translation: CATSRVAGGPYNEQFF. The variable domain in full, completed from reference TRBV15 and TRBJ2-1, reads DAMVIQNPRYQVTQFGKPVTLSCSQTLNHNVMYWYQQKSSQAPKLLFHYYDKDFNNEADTPDNFQSRRPNTSFCFLDIRSPGLGDTAMYLCATSRVAGGPYNEQFFGPGTRLTVL.